This entry lists 27 T cell receptor beta chains sequenced from one sample in a study of regulatory T cells in long-lasting Graves disease. Time point here: newly diagnosed GD, antithyroid drugs for less than 3 months. The TCR library was prepared using RNA isolated from PBMCs. Both iRepertoire HTBI primers and Arm-PCR of CDR3 regions were used to build the TCR beta libraries. TCRdb called the multiplex PCR reads again in MiXCR, with one record for every CDR3 protein. The repertoire consists of 300,000 to 400,000 distinct CDR3 sequences, with around 17% occurring once and the leading ten covering 30%. These data also featured in a second study, about T cells in Graves' hyperthyroidism and ophthalmopathy.

The specimen was peripheral blood mononuclear cells (PBMCs), collected at new diagnosis, from a patient treated with antithyroid drugs. All receptors come from a man aged 35 to 55 with Graves disease.

This clonotype was detected ten times or more. The V gene is TRBV11-3, the J gene TRBJ2-1; TRBD1 aligns across 7 bases. The V and J ends lost 3 bases and 4 bases, in that order; junction bases with no gene match: 6. Germline-derived CDR1 and CDR2 are SGHNT and YENEEA. This CDR3 has 15 residues. The CDR3 DNA is TGTGCCAGCAGCTTGAAGTGGGACAGTTACAATGAGCAGTTCTTC. This sequence encodes CASSLKWDSYNEQFF.

The CDR3 spells CASSLGTGGIGELFF. In nucleotides, the CDR3 is TGTGCCAGCAGCTTAGGGACAGGGGGCATCGGGGAGCTGTTTTTT. The chain has TRBV11-2 and TRBJ2-2; 11 bases line up with TRBD1. Germline V CDR1 and CDR2: SGHAT, FQNNGV. V was clipped by 1 base and J by 7 bases; unmatched bases: 2. The CDR3 contains 15 residues.

In its sample, this clonotype was seen many times. The rearrangement links TRBV28 to TRBJ1-5; D uncertain. The CDR3 has 16 residues. V was pared by 5 bases and J by 2 bases, with 16 bases between. CDR1 is MDHEN, CDR2 SYDVKM, per germline. Written as DNA, the CDR3 is TGTGCCAGCAGTATCCGGGTCCTCGGCGGCAATCAGCCCCAGCATTTT. It specifies CASSIRVLGGNQPQHF.

This clonotype was counted ten times or more. A junction end diverges from the germline sequence, so it may reflect a read error. The chain employs TRBV9 and TRBJ1-1; tentatively, D is TRBD1 (5 bases). Germline CDR1 reads SGDLS; CDR2 reads YYNGEE. This CDR3 contains 15 residues. Written as DNA, the CDR3 is TGCGCCAGCAGCCTAACAGGATCCAGCGACACTGAAGCTTTCTTT. It codes for CASSLTGSSDTEAFF.

In this sample, this clonotype turned up a few times. The CDR3, as DNA: TGTGCCAGCAGCTTTGGCGGGGCGCGCGGCTACACCTTC. It is translated as CASSFGGARGYTF. The chain employs TRBV5-5 and TRBJ1-2; tentative D call: TRBD1 (5 bases). The V end lost 2 bases, the J end lost 8 bases, and 13 bases lay between the germline ends. The CDR3 runs to 13 residues. Germline-derived CDR1 and CDR2 are SGHKS and YYEKEE (reference sequence).

V is TRBV6-2 or TRBV6-3 and J is TRBJ1-2, with D hard to call. CDR3 size: 13 residues. Germline CDR1 is MNHEY and CDR2 is SVGEGT. V lost 10 bases, J lost 0 bases, and 12 bases lay in between. The CDR3 DNA sequence: TGTGCCACCACGCAGCAGGCTAACTATGGCTACACCTTC. Amino acids: CATTQQANYGYTF.

This clonotype was seen many times. The chain links TRBV6-8 to TRBJ2-1, with D uncertain. V was pared by 6 bases and J by 10 bases, with 10 bases between. CDR1 is MNHGY and CDR2 is SAAAGT in the germline V gene. The CDR3 spans 11 residues. The CDR3 nucleotides are TGTGCCAGCAGATACGGCAGGGAGCAGTTCTTC. It encodes CASRYGREQFF.

This clonotype was seen more than once but under ten times. This CDR3 is CASSMVGAGGETQYF. For the CDR3, the DNA is TGTGCCAGTAGTATGGTCGGGGCCGGAGGGGAGACCCAGTACTTC. This rearrangement joins TRBV19 to TRBJ2-5; D possibly corresponds to TRBD2 (6 bases). Germline assignment: CDR1 LNHDA and CDR2 SQIVND (reference sequence). The CDR3 runs 15 residues. V was shortened by 3 bases and J by 5 bases, with 16 bases between the two germline ends.

This clonotype appeared a few times. V and J are TRBV4-1 and TRBJ2-7; D may be TRBD1 or TRBD2 (6 bases each). Germline assignment: CDR1 MGHRA and CDR2 YSYEKL. V lost 0 bases, J lost 3 bases, and 18 bases lay in between. The CDR3 extends over 17 amino acids. Here the CDR3 reads CASSQDRSRGHRYEQYF. DNA for the CDR3: TGCGCCAGCAGCCAAGATCGATCCCGGGGGCATCGCTACGAGCAGTACTTC.

This clonotype was counted only a few times. V and J are TRBV29-1 and TRBJ2-2; 7 bases are a match to TRBD1. This CDR3 has 11 residues. Germline V CDR1 and CDR2: SQVTM, ANQGSEA. The V segment lost 4 bases and the J segment 8 bases; nucleotides outside the gene matches: 1. The CDR3 nucleotides are TGCAGCGTTGGGGGACAGGGGGAGCTGTTTTTT. This encodes CSVGGQGELFF.

This clonotype was observed a few times. The chain combines TRBV28 with TRBJ1-1; weak D call: TRBD1 (5 bases). V gave up 1 base and J gave up 2 bases, with 17 bases separating them. The CDR3 is 17 amino acids. CDR1 and CDR2 from the germline V gene are MDHEN and SYDVKM. The CDR3 reads CASSLYLFGTDNTEAFF. CDR3 DNA: TGTGCCAGCAGTTTATACCTTTTTGGGACGGACAACACTGAAGCTTTCTTT.

This clonotype was seen repeatedly, ten times or more. The chain is built from TRBV12-3 or TRBV12-4 and TRBJ2-5, with a possible D match to TRBD2 (6 bases). V was shortened by 5 bases and J by 1 base, with 11 bases between the two germline ends. The CDR3 contains 14 residues. In DNA, the CDR3 is TGTGCCAGCAGTCATCGGGGACTCCAAGAGACCCAGTACTTC. Protein sequence: CASSHRGLQETQYF.

The sample holds a few counts of this clonotype. The rearrangement uses TRBV9 and TRBJ1-4; TRBD1 matches at 7 bases. This CDR3 is built from 16 residues. With V trimmed by 3 bases and J by 5 bases, 10 bases remained unmatched. Germline-derived CDR1 and CDR2 are SGDLS and YYNGEE. CDR3 region: CASSAGDRAANEKLFF. The CDR3 DNA reads as TGTGCCAGCAGCGCAGGTGACAGGGCCGCAAATGAAAAACTGTTTTTT.

This clonotype was recorded at least ten times. The chain joins TRBV6-9 to TRBJ1-5, with TRBD1 matching over 8 bases. V lost 3 bases and J lost 6; bases outside the gene matches: 13. The CDR3 extends over 17 amino acids. From germline, CDR1 is MNHGY and CDR2 SVAAGI. CDR3 amino acids: CASSYHPSRGQSQPQHF. In DNA, the CDR3 is TGTGCCAGCAGTTACCACCCTAGCAGGGGGCAAAGTCAGCCCCAGCATTTT.

In the case of this clonotype: It may be a read error: a sequence one base away is much more abundant. This rearrangement joins TRBV4-3 to TRBJ1-6, with D possibly being TRBD1 (5 bases). The CDR3 extends over 16 amino acids. Germline V CDR1 and CDR2: LGHNA, YSLEER. The CDR3 region is CAGSQQDILRNSPLHF. Here the CDR3 DNA reads TGCGCCGGCAGCCAACAGGACATCCTCCGGAATTCACCCCTCCACTTT.

In its sample, this clonotype was seen many times. V is TRBV6-2 or TRBV6-3 and J is TRBJ2-2, with D possibly matching TRBD2 (5 bases). Germline V CDR1 and CDR2: MNHEY, SVGEGT. Trimming cost V 2 bases and J 5 bases, with 6 bases left between them. The CDR3 spans 13 residues. The CDR3 coding sequence is TGTGCCAGCAGTTACGGGGAGACCGGGGAGCTGTTTTTT. Protein sequence: CASSYGETGELFF.

This clonotype was found many times. The genes are TRBV27 and TRBJ1-1, with D uncertain. The CDR3 is 14 amino acids. V was clipped by 6 bases and J by 1 base, with 12 bases between them. In germline, CDR1 is MNHEY, CDR2 SMNVEV (reference sequence). The CDR3, as DNA: TGTGCCAGCAGCTTAACTACAGCGAACACTGAAGCTTTCTTT. Its protein is CASSLTTANTEAFF.

This clonotype showed up just a few times. This rearrangement joins TRBV11-2 to TRBJ1-1; no reliable D call. Germline V CDR1 and CDR2: SGHAT, FQNNGV. The CDR3 runs 15 residues. V lost 2 bases and J lost 0, with 10 bases in between. CDR3 sequence: CASSLFPGMNTEAFF. The CDR3 DNA reads TGTGCCAGCAGCTTATTTCCGGGGATGAACACTGAAGCTTTCTTT.

The chain carries TRBV30 and TRBJ1-2; no firm D call. Germline values: CDR1 GTSNPN, CDR2 SVGIG (reference sequence). V dropped 0 bases and J dropped 7 bases, with 15 bases sitting between them. The CDR3 has 14 residues. CDR3 DNA sequence: TGTGCCTGGAGTGTACTGTCAGGAGGCGGTGGCTACACCTTC. It translates to CAWSVLSGGGGYTF.

Points on this clonotype: The junction and the germline gene differ at one end; a read error may be behind it. The J gene is TRBJ2-1, the V gene TRBV7-3, with D possibly being TRBD2 (6 bases). Germline CDR1 SGHTA, CDR2 FQGTGA. The CDR3 totals 15 residues. The DNA of the CDR3 is TGTGCCAACAGCTTAGGCGGGGCATCTGGGAATGAGCAGTTCTTC. It codes for CANSLGGASGNEQFF.

This clonotype showed up many times. The chain joins TRBV7-2 to TRBJ2-7; D possibly corresponds to TRBD1 (5 bases). The CDR3 totals 15 residues. V lost 5 bases and J 5 bases, leaving 19 bases between the germline ends. CDR1 and CDR2 (germline): SGHTA, FQGNSA. This chain's CDR3 is CASSQDRFKLHEQYF. As DNA, the CDR3 is TGTGCCAGCAGCCAAGACAGATTTAAGCTACACGAGCAGTACTTC. The entire variable domain, with the rest obtained from reference TRBV7-2 and TRBJ2-7, is as follows: GAGVSQSPSNKVTEKGKDVELRCDPISGHTALYWYRQSLGQGLEFLIYFQGNSAPDKSGLPSDRFSAERTGGSVSTLTIQRTQQEDSAVYLCASSQDRFKLHEQYFGPGTRLTVT.

This clonotype was observed many times. The V and J genes are TRBV6-2 or TRBV6-3 and TRBJ1-5; D unresolved. In germline, CDR1 is MNHEY, CDR2 SVGEGT. Trimming removed 8 bases at V and 3 bases at J, with 8 bases between. CDR3 size: 12 residues. CDR3 DNA sequence: TGTGCCAGCTTCAATGCCAATCAGCCCCAGCATTTT. Its translation is CASFNANQPQHF.

This clonotype was seen a handful of times. V and J are TRBV2 and TRBJ1-5; D unclear. The CDR3 runs to 12 residues. V was clipped by 4 bases and J by 7 bases, with 8 bases between them. Germline CDR1 is SNHLY and CDR2 is FYNNEI. CDR3 sequence reads: CASSGRLQPQHF. CDR3 DNA: TGTGCCAGCAGTGGGCGCCTGCAGCCCCAGCATTTT.

This clonotype came up many times. The gene calls are TRBV7-9 and TRBJ2-1; 12 nucleotides match TRBD2. CDR1 is SEHNR, CDR2 FQNEAQ, per germline (reference sequence). Trimming took 6 bases from V and 3 from J; bases not matched to a gene: 3. The CDR3 extends over 15 amino acids. The CDR3 sequence is CASRASGGVYNEQFF. The CDR3 nucleotides are TGTGCCAGCAGGGCTAGCGGGGGGGTCTACAATGAGCAGTTCTTC.

This clonotype was seen a few times. This sequence joins TRBV7-3 and TRBJ2-3; 8 positions match TRBD2. There are 17 residues in the CDR3. The V segment lost 1 base and the J segment 4 bases; nucleotides outside the gene matches: 10. Germline lookup yields CDR1 SGHTA and CDR2 FQGTGA. The CDR3 loop reads CASSLSPRGSGADTQYF. Here the CDR3 DNA reads TGTGCCAGCAGCTTAAGCCCCCGGGGTAGCGGGGCAGATACGCAGTATTTT.

This clonotype was observed at least ten times. The chain uses TRBV3-1 and TRBJ2-7; 10 bases agree with TRBD2. The CDR3 loop spans 15 amino acids. V dropped 3 bases and J dropped 3; count of bases not matched to a gene: 5. The V gene's germline CDR1 is LGHDT and CDR2 YNNKEL (reference sequence). CDR3 amino acids: CASSHIAGGYYEQYF. The CDR3 DNA reads TGTGCCAGCAGCCATATAGCGGGGGGTTACTACGAGCAGTACTTC.

The V call is TRBV10-3, the J call TRBJ2-1; D call uncertain. The CDR3 length is 15 residues. Germline V gives CDR1 ENHRY, CDR2 SYGVKD. V gave up 2 bases and J gave up 5 bases, with 13 bases separating them. DNA of the CDR3: TGTGCCATCAGTGAGCGAGGACCGGACGACAATGAGCAGTTCTTC. Amino acid sequence: CAISERGPDDNEQFF.